The 27 T cell receptor beta chains below were found in one sample sequenced in a study of blood T cell repertoires in COVID-19. Generated by immunoSEQ multiplex PCR, the TCRdb table keeps only in-frame clones and is missing some. The repertoire has around 60,000 clones, more than 80% of them found once; the top ten carry over 8%. Material for sequencing was peripheral blood. The receptors were gathered from an elderly woman with active COVID-19.

The chain links TRBV4-1 to TRBJ2-1, with TRBD2 matching 9 bases. The CDR3 contains 17 residues. V lost 3 bases, J lost 0 bases, and 6 bases stayed unmatched. Germline CDR1 and CDR2: MGHRA and YSYEKL. The CDR3 spells CASSQLSGGHSYNEQFF. The DNA for the CDR3 is TGCGCCAGCAGCCAGCTCAGCGGGGGGCACTCCTACAATGAGCAGTTCTTC.

The J gene is TRBJ1-6, the V gene TRBV5-4, with D maybe TRBD1 (6 bases). Deletions cut 0 bases from V and 11 bases from J, with 12 bases between. This CDR3 is built from 14 residues. Germline V gene sequence: CDR1 SGHNT, CDR2 YYREEE (reference sequence). CDR3 sequence: CASSLAGGPAPLHF. The CDR3 region has the DNA TGTGCCAGCAGCTTGGCCGGGGGGCCAGCACCCCTCCACTTT.

This chain uses TRBV27 with TRBJ2-2; 12 bases map to TRBD2. Germline lookup yields CDR1 MNHEY and CDR2 SMNVEV (reference sequence). Trimming cost V 4 bases and J 1 base; bases outside gene matches: 4. The CDR3 consists of 17 residues. CDR3: CASSSTGLAGNTGELFF. The DNA of the CDR3 is TGTGCCAGCAGTTCCACGGGACTAGCGGGGAACACCGGGGAGCTGTTTTTT.

This clone was picked up one time. V is TRBV5-1 and J is TRBJ1-2, with TRBD1 as a possible D gene (5 bases). The CDR3 has 15 amino acids. Germline V gives CDR1 SGHRS, CDR2 YFSETQ. Trimming removed 0 bases from V and 6 bases from J, with 15 bases in between. The DNA of the CDR3 is TGCGCCAGCAGCTTGGGAGGCAGGGCCTTGGATGGCTACACCTTC. Its translation is CASSLGGRALDGYTF.

The gene calls are TRBV28 and TRBJ1-2; 12 bases are shared with TRBD1. Trimming removed 1 base from V and 8 bases from J; junction bases left unmatched: 5. Germline lookup yields CDR1 MDHEN and CDR2 SYDVKM. CDR3 length equals 15 residues. In nucleotides, the CDR3 is TGTGCCAGCAGTTTATCGGCTGGGACAGGGGGCGGCTACACCTTC. Protein sequence: CASSLSAGTGGGYTF.

The gene calls are TRBV5-6 and TRBJ1-2, with D perhaps TRBD1 (5 bases). From germline, CDR1 is SGHDT and CDR2 YYEEEE. The CDR3 is made up of 13 amino acids. V was clipped by 2 bases and J by 8 bases, with 13 bases between them. CDR3 bases: TGTGCCAGCAGCTTACAGGTTGATCGCGGCTACACCTTC. Its protein is CASSLQVDRGYTF.

This clone was detected only once. The chain carries TRBV4-1 and TRBJ1-3; 8 nucleotides line up with TRBD1. The CDR3 has 17 amino acids. The germline V gene has CDR1 MGHRA and CDR2 YSYEKL. V was clipped by 5 bases and J by 4 bases; unmatched bases: 13. This chain's CDR3 is CASSSLGGDRGGNTIYF. The CDR3 DNA sequence: TGCGCCAGCAGCTCGCTGGGGGGTGACAGGGGAGGAAACACCATATATTTT.

This rearrangement joins TRBV6-5 to TRBJ2-1; TRBD2 aligns across 7 bases. Germline loops: CDR1 MNHEY, CDR2 SVGAGI. CDR3 length equals 16 residues. With V trimmed by 4 bases and J by 4 bases, 10 bases remained unmatched. CDR3 loop: CASSSPLAVTYNEQFF. The CDR3 DNA reads TGTGCCAGCAGTTCCCCCCTAGCGGTCACTTACAATGAGCAGTTCTTC.

The V gene is TRBV12-3 or TRBV12-4, the J gene TRBJ1-1; TRBD1 might be the D (5 bases). The CDR3 sequence is 13 residues long. Trimming left V 6 bases short and J 4 bases short, with 12 bases between. CDR3 nucleotide sequence: TGTGCCAGCAGCAAGACAGCCTCCACTGAAGCTTTCTTT. Amino acid sequence: CASSKTASTEAFF.

This chain uses TRBV5-1 with TRBJ2-3; a weak D match, TRBD2 (6 bases). This CDR3 region has 16 residues. V dropped 0 bases and J dropped 2 bases, with 13 bases sitting between them. Looked up from germline, CDR1 is SGHRS and CDR2 is YFSETQ. The CDR3 region has the DNA TGCGCCAGCAGCTTGGAATTAGCGGCTCCCACAGATACGCAGTATTTT. It codes for CASSLELAAPTDTQYF.

The chain uses TRBV7-2 and TRBJ2-3; possible D gene TRBD2, 5 bases. V dropped 3 bases and J dropped 2 bases, with 9 bases sitting between them. Germline V gene sequence: CDR1 SGHTA, CDR2 FQGNSA. The CDR3 sequence is 14 residues long. This CDR3 is CASSFGSDTDTQYF. DNA of the CDR3: TGTGCCAGCAGCTTTGGTAGCGACACAGATACGCAGTATTTT.

This chain links TRBV28 with TRBJ1-2; D not resolved. CDR3 size: 16 residues. In germline, CDR1 is MDHEN, CDR2 SYDVKM. V lost 8 bases to trimming and J lost 4 bases, with 23 bases between them. The DNA of the CDR3 is TGTGCCAGCTCCATTTGGGCACAGCCATCCTCCTATGGCTACACCTTC. It is translated as CASSIWAQPSSYGYTF.

The chain joins TRBV27 to TRBJ2-1; 7 bases match TRBD2. The CDR3 is 13 amino acids. Trimming took 6 bases from V and 3 from J; bases not matched to a gene: 2. Germline V gene sequence: CDR1 MNHEY, CDR2 SMNVEV (reference sequence). CDR3 DNA sequence: TGTGCCAGCAGACGGGACTACTACAATGAGCAGTTCTTC. This translates into CASRRDYYNEQFF.

The CDR3 is CASRLLQGPPNSPLHF. The DNA for the CDR3 is TGTGCCAGCAGATTACTACAGGGGCCGCCTAATTCACCCCTCCACTTT. The rearrangement uses TRBV27 and TRBJ1-6; 7 bases line up with TRBD1. The CDR3 loop spans 16 amino acids. V shed 6 bases and J 6 bases; nucleotides not matched to a gene: 11. Germline CDR1 reads MNHEY; CDR2 reads SMNVEV (reference sequence).

This clone has only one observation. The rearrangement uses TRBV6-1 and TRBJ2-5, with D maybe TRBD2 (6 bases). Per the germline V gene, CDR1 is MNHNS and CDR2 is SASEGT. Trimming took 3 bases from V and 5 from J, leaving 19 bases between them. This CDR3 has 16 residues. This chain's CDR3 is CASSEVGGGDSETQYF. CDR3 sequence (DNA): TGTGCCAGCAGTGAGGTTGGCGGCGGGGATTCGGAGACCCAGTACTTC.

This sequence joins TRBV3-1 (or the pseudogene TRBV3-2) and TRBJ1-1; D unresolved. This CDR3 spans 14 amino acids. CDR1 LGHDT and CDR2 YNNKEL come from the germline V gene (reference sequence). V lost 1 base, J lost 4 bases, and 10 bases lay in between. The CDR3 region has the DNA TGTGCCAGCAGCCAAGCCGAAACAATCACTGAAGCTTTCTTT. Translated, it gives CASSQAETITEAFF.

The chain couples TRBV6-5 to TRBJ1-5, with D possibly matching TRBD1 (6 bases). V lost 5 bases to trimming and J lost 4 bases, with 15 bases between them. The CDR3 is made up of 15 amino acids. Germline V gives CDR1 MNHEY, CDR2 SVGAGI. CDR3 residues: CASSPGGTLNQPQHF. The CDR3 nucleotides are TGTGCCAGCAGTCCCGGGGGGACATTGAATCAGCCCCAGCATTTT.

CDR3 residues: CASKTSLFNEQFF. The CDR3 DNA reads TGTGCCAGCAAAACTAGCTTGTTCAATGAGCAGTTCTTC. The V call is TRBV2, the J call TRBJ2-1; D is possibly TRBD2 (6 bases). The V end was cut by 7 bases, the J end by 6 bases, with 13 bases between. The CDR3 covers 13 residues. The germline gives CDR1 SNHLY, CDR2 FYNNEI.

This chain connects TRBV3-1 (or the pseudogene TRBV3-2) to TRBJ1-2; 9 nucleotides match TRBD1. Losses at the gene ends were 0 bases for V and 6 bases for J; bases not matched to a gene: 5. CDR3 length equals 15 residues. The germline V gene has CDR1 LGHDT and CDR2 YNNKEL (reference sequence). Here the CDR3 DNA reads TGTGCCAGCAGCCAAGATCAGGACAGGGGAAATGGCTACACCTTC. Translated, it gives CASSQDQDRGNGYTF.

The chain links TRBV29-1 to TRBJ1-1; tentatively, D is TRBD1 (5 bases). The CDR3 spans 14 residues. Trimming took 4 bases from V and 5 from J, leaving 17 bases between them. CDR1 SQVTM and CDR2 ANQGSEA come from the germline V gene. CDR3 coding DNA: TGCAGCGTTGGGGATCGAGCTAAGGGGACTGAAGCTTTCTTT. It specifies CSVGDRAKGTEAFF.

J is TRBJ1-2 and V is TRBV7-9; 9 bases agree with TRBD1. The V and J ends lost 5 bases and 8 bases, in that order; junction bases with no gene match: 9. The CDR3 is 14 amino acids. In germline, CDR1 is SEHNR, CDR2 FQNEAQ (reference sequence). The chain's CDR3 is CASSQSGTGPGYTF. For the CDR3, the DNA is TGTGCCAGCAGCCAATCCGGGACAGGGCCCGGCTACACCTTC.

The rearrangement uses TRBV6-5 and TRBJ1-3; D not certain. The CDR3 totals 14 residues. From germline, CDR1 is MNHEY and CDR2 SVGAGI. Trimming pared 7 bases from V and 1 base from J, leaving 11 bases between. For the CDR3, the DNA is TGTGCCAGCACCGTGGGGAGATCTGGAAACACCATATATTTT. Translated, it gives CASTVGRSGNTIYF.

The rearrangement uses TRBV3-1 (or the pseudogene TRBV3-2) and TRBJ1-1; a weak D match, TRBD1 (6 bases). V was trimmed by 0 bases and J by 10 bases, leaving 9 bases between them. The CDR3 is made up of 12 amino acids. Looked up from germline, CDR1 is LGHDT and CDR2 is YNNKEL (reference sequence). The CDR3 DNA reads as TGTGCCAGCAGCCAAGAACAGGGCCGAGCTTTCTTT. This encodes CASSQEQGRAFF.

The chain uses TRBV20-1 and TRBJ2-1; possible D gene TRBD2, 6 bases. V lost 3 bases, J lost 8 bases, and 14 bases lay in between. CDR1 is DFQATT, CDR2 SNEGSKA, per germline (reference sequence). CDR3 size: 13 residues. The CDR3 DNA reads TGCAGTGCTAGTTTTGGTAGCGGATATGAGCAGTTCTTC. Residues: CSASFGSGYEQFF.

The gene calls are TRBV11-2 and TRBJ2-1, with 10 bases that match TRBD2. CDR1 is SGHAT, CDR2 FQNNGV, per germline. The CDR3 is 15 residues long. V trimming: 3 bases; J trimming: 5 bases; junction bases outside the gene matches: 4. The CDR3 protein is CASSFGSGGNNEQFF. The CDR3 DNA reads TGTGCCAGCAGCTTCGGTAGCGGGGGGAACAATGAGCAGTTCTTC.

The V call is TRBV4-1, the J call TRBJ2-1; 7 bases match TRBD1. Germline V lookup: CDR1 MGHRA, CDR2 YSYEKL. V gave up 3 bases and J gave up 6 bases; unmatched junction bases: 8. The CDR3 length is 15 residues. CDR3 in amino acids: CASSHPAKGANEQFF. For the CDR3, the DNA is TGCGCCAGCAGCCATCCGGCCAAGGGGGCCAATGAGCAGTTCTTC.

The gene calls are TRBV6-5 and TRBJ2-1; TRBD2 aligns across 7 bases. CDR3 length: 13 residues. Trimming took 0 bases from V and 9 from J; bases not matched to a gene: 2. Looked up from germline, CDR1 is MNHEY and CDR2 is SVGAGI. The CDR3 loop is CASSYSSGGEQFF. The CDR3 DNA reads TGTGCCAGCAGTTACTCGTCGGGGGGTGAGCAGTTCTTC.